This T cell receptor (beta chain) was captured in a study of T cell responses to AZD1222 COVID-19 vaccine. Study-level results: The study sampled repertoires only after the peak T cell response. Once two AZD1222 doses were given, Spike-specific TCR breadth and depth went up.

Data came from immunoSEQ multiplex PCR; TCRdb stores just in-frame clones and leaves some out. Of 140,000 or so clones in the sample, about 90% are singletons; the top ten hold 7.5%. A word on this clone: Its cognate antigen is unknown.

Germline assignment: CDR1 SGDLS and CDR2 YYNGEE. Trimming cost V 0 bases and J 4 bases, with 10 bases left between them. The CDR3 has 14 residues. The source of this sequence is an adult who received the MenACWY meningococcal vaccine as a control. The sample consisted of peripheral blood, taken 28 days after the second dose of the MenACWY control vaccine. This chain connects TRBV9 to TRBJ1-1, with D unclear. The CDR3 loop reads CASSVGGWSTEAFF. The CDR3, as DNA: TGTGCCAGCAGCGTAGGGGGTTGGAGCACTGAAGCTTTCTTT.